This T cell receptor (beta chain) was retrieved from a study of cytomegalovirus exposure and HLA in healthy donors. Study results and caveats: In the analysis, some V segments, TRBV6-2 and TRBV6-3 included, were excluded as indistinguishable. According to the study, around 160 TCR beta chains were cytomegalovirus-associated. In a later analysis, TCR beta V- and J-gene trimming showed a link to a missense DCLRE1C variant.

A word on this clone: Its antigen is not known.

The CDR3 has 16 amino acids. V was trimmed by 4 bases and J by 4 bases, leaving 20 bases between them. Germline loops: CDR1 SGHRS, CDR2 YFSETQ. This PCR relied on a set of 60 Vbeta primers and 13 Jbeta primers. TCRdb keeps only in-frame clones here, not all; method: immunoSEQ multiplex PCR. The table includes some 210,000 clones, around 86% detected once. This receptor was identified in a woman aged 45-65 years in good health and CMV-seropositive. The rearrangement uses TRBV5-1 and TRBJ1-2; D remains unclear. Sequencing input: PBMCs. CDR3 region: CASSPRRSGQSYGYTF. CDR3 nucleotide sequence: TGCGCCAGCAGCCCACGCAGAAGCGGGCAGAGCTATGGCTACACCTTC.